This TCR beta chain appears in the sequencing data of a study of blood T cell repertoires in COVID-19. Turning to the study itself: Some COVID-19 samples were acute and others convalescent; all came from the United States, Italy and Spain. PBMCs, B-cell-depleted T cells, or T cells were the source of the cDNA or gDNA that made up the material.

Germline V gene data show CDR1 as SEHNR and CDR2 as FQNEAQ (reference sequence). The CDR3 sequence is 17 residues long. After removal of 4 bases from V and 0 bases from J, the junction contained 8 bases not matched to a gene. How the authors handled the data: Amplification from reference gene primers served as the basis for estimated nucleated cell counts. Generated by immunoSEQ multiplex PCR, the TCRdb table keeps only in-frame clones and is missing some. That table supplies the V and J calls and clone size; D and trimming were determined from the DNA. Seen here are around 74,000 clones, roughly 90% observed once, and the top ten hold 15% to 20%.

The sequence was obtained from a woman older than 75 with active or convalescent COVID-19. Sequencing input: peripheral blood. The chain joins TRBV7-9 to TRBJ1-3; 8 bases are shared with TRBD1. CDR3 nucleotides: TGTGCCAGCAGCTCCGCTTATCAGGGGGCCTCTGGAAACACCATATATTTT. This codes for CASSSAYQGASGNTIYF.